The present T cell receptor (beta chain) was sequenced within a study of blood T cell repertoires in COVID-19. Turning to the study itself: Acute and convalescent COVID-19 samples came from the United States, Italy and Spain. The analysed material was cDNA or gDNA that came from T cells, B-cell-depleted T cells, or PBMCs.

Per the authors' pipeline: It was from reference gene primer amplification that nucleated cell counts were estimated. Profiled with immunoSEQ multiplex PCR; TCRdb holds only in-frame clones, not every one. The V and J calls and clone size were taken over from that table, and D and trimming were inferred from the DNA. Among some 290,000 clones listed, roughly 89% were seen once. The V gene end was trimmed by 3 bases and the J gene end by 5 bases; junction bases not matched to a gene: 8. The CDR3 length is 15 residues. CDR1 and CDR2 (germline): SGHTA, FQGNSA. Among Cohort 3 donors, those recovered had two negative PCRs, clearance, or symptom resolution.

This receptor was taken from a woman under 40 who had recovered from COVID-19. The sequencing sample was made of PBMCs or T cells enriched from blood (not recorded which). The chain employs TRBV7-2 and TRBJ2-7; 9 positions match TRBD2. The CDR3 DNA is TGTGCCAGCAGCTTCTCTCCTGCGGGAGGGGACGAGCAGTACTTC. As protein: CASSFSPAGGDEQYF.